The 23 T cell receptor beta chains presented below share a single source sample, sequenced in a study of T cells expressing NK-cell markers. Reanalyzing the 5' RACE reads, TCRdb keeps one entry per CDR3 protein, without DNA. Its table lists 550,000 or so distinct CDR3 sequences. Sequencing was done on a sample of blood T cells: a sorted CD56 or NKG2C T cell subset, CD4+ or CD8+ T cells, or bulk PBMC T cells (not recorded which). These receptors were collected from a man aged 18 to 29 in good health.

The chain links TRBV29-1 to TRBJ2-2; TCRdb gives TRBD2 as the D gene, but with no DNA this cannot be confirmed. The V gene's germline CDR1 is SQVTM and CDR2 ANQGSEA. CDR3 size: 15 residues. The CDR3 reads CSVTEGLAGTGELFF.

The V and J genes are TRBV6-5 and TRBJ2-3; the TRBD2 assignment by TCRdb is unverifiable without DNA. The CDR3 covers 15 residues. Germline lookup yields CDR1 MNHEY and CDR2 SVGAGI. The CDR3 loop reads CASSYDLGRKDTQYF.

The chain joins TRBV12-3 or TRBV12-4 to TRBJ2-1; TCRdb's D call, TRBD2, is unchecked because there is no DNA. CDR3 length: 13 amino acids. The chain's CDR3 is CASSLLASFSQFF.

This sequence joins TRBV3-1 and TRBJ1-5. The CDR3 sequence is 15 residues long. Per germline, CDR1 LGHDT and CDR2 YNNKEL (reference sequence). CDR3 residues: CASSQDRTPNQPQHF.

The CDR3 region is CAISESAAVGYNEQFF. This chain links TRBV10-3 with TRBJ2-1; TCRdb selects TRBD2, and the lack of DNA leaves this call unchecked. The CDR3 extends over 16 amino acids. Looked up from germline, CDR1 is ENHRY and CDR2 is SYGVKD.

The chain joins TRBV5-1 to TRBJ2-1; the TRBD1 assignment by TCRdb is unverifiable without DNA. This CDR3 spans 16 amino acids. Germline V gene lookup returns CDR1 SGHRS and CDR2 YFSETQ. This CDR3 reads CASSFTPGQGQGEQFF.

The chain is built from TRBV27 and TRBJ2-2; TCRdb's assignment of TRBD2 cannot be checked, as there is no DNA. The CDR3 is 18 residues long. CDR1 and CDR2 (germline): MNHEY, SMNVEV (reference sequence). This CDR3 reads CASSPGLAVFVPHRELFF.

The V gene is TRBV7-2, the J gene TRBJ2-7; no DNA is available, so the TRBD1 call from TCRdb remains unchecked. The CDR3 is made up of 14 amino acids. Germline assignment: CDR1 SGHTA and CDR2 FQGNSA. CDR3: CASSPRLQGNEQYF.

The CDR3 loop is CSARDRRWAGTSNTGELFF. The V gene is TRBV20-1, the J gene TRBJ2-2; the TCRdb call, TRBD1, lacks DNA for checking. The CDR3 is made up of 19 amino acids. Per germline, CDR1 DFQATT and CDR2 SNEGSKA (reference sequence).

This chain uses TRBV18 with TRBJ1-4. The germline CDR1 and CDR2 sequences are KGHSH and LQKENI. The CDR3 runs 15 residues. CDR3 sequence reads: CASSPQDWGNEKLFF.

The chain uses TRBV11-2 and TRBJ2-3. CDR1 is SGHAT, CDR2 FQNNGV, per germline. CDR3 length: 18 residues. CDR3 protein: CASSLDHTSLGATDTQYF. The full variable domain, rest sourced from reference TRBV11-2 and TRBJ2-3, is EAGVAQSPRYKIIEKRQSVAFWCNPISGHATLYWYQQILGQGPKLLIQFQNNGVVDDSQLPKDRFSAERLKGVDSTLKIQPAKLEDSAVYLCASSLDHTSLGATDTQYFGPGTRLTVL.

The rearrangement links TRBV20-1 to TRBJ1-6; TCRdb's D gene call, TRBD1, goes unchecked for lack of DNA. CDR1 and CDR2 from the germline V gene are DFQATT and SNEGSKA (reference sequence). The CDR3 covers 14 residues. CDR3 in amino acids: CSALIGPENSPLHF.

This chain connects TRBV12-3 or TRBV12-4 to TRBJ2-7. This CDR3 is built from 13 residues. This CDR3 is CASRGLTSLEQYF.

The CDR3 spells CASSAIQGALGTEAFF. V usage is TRBV5-1 and J usage is TRBJ1-1; TCRdb picks TRBD1, but there is no DNA to check that call. Germline V lookup: CDR1 SGHRS, CDR2 YFSETQ. There are 16 residues in the CDR3.

The chain joins TRBV24-1 to TRBJ2-1; the D gene TCRdb calls, TRBD1, cannot be checked with no DNA. From germline, CDR1 is KGHDR and CDR2 SFDVKD. The CDR3 runs 14 residues. CDR3: CATSDPTEYNEQFF.

The J gene is TRBJ1-6, the V gene TRBV18; with no DNA, the TCRdb D assignment of TRBD1 cannot be verified. This CDR3 has 16 residues. Germline V CDR1 and CDR2: KGHSH, LQKENI. This chain's CDR3 is CASSRIGQGLDSPLHF.

The V and J genes are TRBV5-1 and TRBJ2-3; TCRdb's assignment of TRBD2 cannot be checked, as there is no DNA. This CDR3 is 17 amino acids long. Germline values: CDR1 SGHRS, CDR2 YFSETQ. The CDR3: CASSLAPSGRSTDTQYF.

The rearrangement joins TRBV20-1 to TRBJ2-5; TCRdb calls TRBD1, which cannot be checked without DNA. In germline, CDR1 is DFQATT, CDR2 SNEGSKA (reference sequence). The CDR3 totals 13 residues. CDR3 sequence reads: CSARLAGRETQYF.

V gene TRBV4-2 combines with J gene TRBJ2-1; the TCRdb call, TRBD2, lacks DNA for checking. This CDR3 contains 15 residues. Germline V gene data show CDR1 as LGHNA and CDR2 as YNFKEQ. CDR3 protein: CASSQELAERGEQFF.

CDR3 protein: CATSRRNEQFF. The V gene is TRBV15, the J gene TRBJ2-1. The CDR3 length is 11 residues. Germline-derived CDR1 and CDR2 are LNHNV and YYDKDF (reference sequence).

The rearrangement links TRBV12-3 or TRBV12-4 to TRBJ1-2; TCRdb calls TRBD1, which cannot be checked without DNA. This CDR3 has 15 residues. CDR3: CASSPEAGGPYGYTF.

This chain connects TRBV28 to TRBJ1-1; the D call from TCRdb, TRBD1, cannot be confirmed without DNA. This CDR3 has 15 residues. Germline values: CDR1 MDHEN, CDR2 SYDVKM. The chain's CDR3 is CASSPTVLYPVEAFF.

The chain links TRBV7-8 to TRBJ2-2; the D call of TRBD2 rests on TCRdb alone, since no DNA is present to check it. From germline, CDR1 is SGHVS and CDR2 FQNEAQ. The CDR3 extends over 16 amino acids. CDR3 region: CASSQSRAFSAGELFF.